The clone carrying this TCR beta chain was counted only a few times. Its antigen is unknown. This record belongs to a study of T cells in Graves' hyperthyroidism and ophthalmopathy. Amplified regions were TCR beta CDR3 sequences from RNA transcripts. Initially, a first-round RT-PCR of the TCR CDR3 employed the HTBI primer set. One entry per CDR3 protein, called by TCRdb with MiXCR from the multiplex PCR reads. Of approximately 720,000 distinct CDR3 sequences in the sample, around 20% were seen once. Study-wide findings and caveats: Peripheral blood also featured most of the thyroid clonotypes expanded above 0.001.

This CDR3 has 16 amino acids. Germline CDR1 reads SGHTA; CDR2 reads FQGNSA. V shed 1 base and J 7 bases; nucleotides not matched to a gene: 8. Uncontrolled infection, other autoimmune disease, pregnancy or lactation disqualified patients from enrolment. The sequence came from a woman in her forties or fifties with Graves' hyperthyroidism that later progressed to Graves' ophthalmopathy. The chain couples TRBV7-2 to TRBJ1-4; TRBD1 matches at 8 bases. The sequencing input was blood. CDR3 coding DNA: TGTGCCAGCAGCTTAGGACCCAGGGGGCACGGTGAAAAACTGTTTTTT. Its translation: CASSLGPRGHGEKLFF.